There are a few counts of the clone carrying this TCR beta chain. This record belongs to a study of blood T cell repertoires in COVID-19. The ends lost 1 base at V and 0 bases at J; junction bases unmatched: 3. The germline CDR1 and CDR2 sequences are SGHRS and YFSETQ. The CDR3 has 15 residues. Assay: immunoSEQ multiplex PCR; the TCRdb copy retains only in-frame clones and omits some. The repertoire includes about 210,000 clones, 75% to 90% of them detected once, and 9.2% sits in the top ten. The sequencing sample was made of PBMCs or T cells enriched from blood (not recorded which). The TCR originated in a man between 35 and 55 years old who had recovered from COVID-19. This chain connects TRBV5-1 to TRBJ2-5; TRBD2 matches 7 bases. The CDR3 reads CASSLSGTYQETQYF. The CDR3 coding sequence is TGCGCCAGCAGCTTGAGCGGGACCTACCAAGAGACCCAGTACTTC.